The 19 T cell receptor beta chains given below trace back to one sample, sequenced in a study of cytotoxic CD8 clonotypes in ibrutinib-treated CLL. Produced via immunoSEQ multiplex PCR; TCRdb's table is partial and in-frame only. The sample holds tens of thousands of clones; 71% are singletons and the top ten take about 40%. The sequencing here drew on PBMCs, taken after 12 months of ibrutinib treatment. The receptors shown here come from a human donor with chronic lymphocytic leukemia.

The chain links TRBV6-1 to TRBJ1-6; D perhaps matches TRBD1 (6 bases). V lost 3 bases, J lost 7 bases, and 13 bases lay in between. Germline lookup yields CDR1 MNHNS and CDR2 SASEGT. CDR3 length equals 15 residues. The CDR3: CASSDRPGENSPLHF. Here the CDR3 DNA reads TGTGCCAGCAGTGATAGGCCAGGGGAGAATTCACCCCTCCACTTT.

The chain uses TRBV2 and TRBJ1-4; no definite D call. Deletions cut 4 bases from V and 5 bases from J, with 11 bases between. This CDR3 is 14 amino acids long. Germline-derived CDR1 and CDR2 are SNHLY and FYNNEI. The CDR3 loop reads CASSARRQNEKLFF. The CDR3 bases are TGTGCCAGCAGTGCGCGCAGGCAGAATGAAAAACTGTTTTTT. The full variable domain, completed using reference TRBV2 and TRBJ1-4, is EPEVTQTPSHQVTQMGQEVILRCVPISNHLYFYWYRQILGQKVEFLVSFYNNEISEKSEIFDDQFSVERPDGSNFTLKIRSTKLEDSAMYFCASSARRQNEKLFFGSGTQLSVL.

The V gene is TRBV9, the J gene TRBJ2-5; D is undetermined. V dropped 0 bases and J dropped 0 bases, with 9 bases sitting between them. The germline gives CDR1 SGDLS, CDR2 YYNGEE. This CDR3 has 15 amino acids. The CDR3 bases are TGTGCCAGCAGCGTAGACTTCCGGAACCAAGAGACCCAGTACTTC. It encodes CASSVDFRNQETQYF. Full variable domain (missing parts from reference TRBV9 and TRBJ2-5): DSGVTQTPKHLITATGQRVTLRCSPRSGDLSVYWYQQSLDQGLQFLIQYYNGEERAKGNILERFSAQQFPDLHSELNLSSLELGDSALYFCASSVDFRNQETQYFGPGTRLLVL.

This chain links TRBV9 with TRBJ2-3; D ambiguous. Germline loops: CDR1 SGDLS, CDR2 YYNGEE. Between the trimmed V and J ends, which lost 3 bases and 9 bases, there was a span of 11 bases. The CDR3 runs 12 residues. CDR3 in DNA: TGTGCCAGCAGCGCCACTTTGGGGACGCAGTATTTT. Protein sequence: CASSATLGTQYF. Combining the CDR3 with reference TRBV9 and TRBJ2-3 gives the whole variable domain DSGVTQTPKHLITATGQRVTLRCSPRSGDLSVYWYQQSLDQGLQFLIQYYNGEERAKGNILERFSAQQFPDLHSELNLSSLELGDSALYFCASSATLGTQYFGPGTRLTVL.

This chain links TRBV5-1 with TRBJ2-7; TRBD1 matches at 9 bases. There are 14 residues in the CDR3. The junction had 5 bases not matched to a gene; V was cut back by 4 bases and J by 3 bases. Germline lookup yields CDR1 SGHRS and CDR2 YFSETQ. CDR3 region: CASSPGTGLYEQYF. In DNA form, the CDR3 reads TGCGCCAGCAGCCCGGGGACAGGGCTCTACGAGCAGTACTTC.

The CDR3 sequence is CASSLVRDEQFF. CDR3 in DNA: TGTGCCAGCAGTTTAGTTCGGGATGAGCAGTTCTTC. The J gene is TRBJ2-1, the V gene TRBV28; unclear D gene. With 2 bases removed from V and 8 bases from J, the gap between germline ends came to 7 bases. The CDR3 covers 12 residues. CDR1 is MDHEN and CDR2 is SYDVKM in the germline V gene.

The chain uses TRBV18 and TRBJ2-5; possibly TRBD1 or TRBD2 for D (5 bases each). Germline V lookup: CDR1 KGHSH, CDR2 LQKENI. The CDR3 is 17 amino acids. With 3 bases removed from V and 5 bases from J, the gap between germline ends came to 22 bases. DNA of the CDR3: TGTGCCAGCTCACCCACGCCGCCGGGACCCGGTTCGGAGACCCAGTACTTC. It specifies CASSPTPPGPGSETQYF.

This clone was seen only a few times. The CDR3, as DNA: TGTGCCAGCAGCCGCTTCCTTGGGGAGACCCAGTACTTC. It translates to CASSRFLGETQYF. The chain carries TRBV14 and TRBJ2-5; no reliable D call. There are 13 residues in the CDR3. The germline V and J ends were trimmed by 4 bases and 5 bases, with 11 bases remaining between them. CDR1 and CDR2 from the germline V gene are SGHDN and FVKESK.

The rearrangement joins TRBV7-2 to TRBJ2-7, with D perhaps matching TRBD1 or TRBD2 (5 bases each). The CDR3 is made up of 14 amino acids. Germline CDR1 and CDR2: SGHTA and FQGNSA. Trimming took off 6 bases at V and 0 bases at J, with 12 bases between the two ends. This CDR3 is CASRPGPYSYEQYF. The CDR3 nucleotides read TGTGCCAGCAGACCGGGACCATACTCCTACGAGCAGTACTTC. Full variable domain (missing parts from reference TRBV7-2 and TRBJ2-7): GAGVSQSPSNKVTEKGKDVELRCDPISGHTALYWYRQSLGQGLEFLIYFQGNSAPDKSGLPSDRFSAERTGGSVSTLTIQRTQQEDSAVYLCASRPGPYSYEQYFGPGTRLTVT.

The chain uses TRBV28 and TRBJ2-5; 8 positions agree with TRBD2. The end of the DNA is better explained by TRBJ2-7, so the J call may be wrong. The CDR3 has 15 amino acids. Germline V gene lookup returns CDR1 MDHEN and CDR2 SYDVKM. DNA for the CDR3: TGTGCCAGCAGTTTAACGGTAGCGGGACCGTACGAGCAGTACTTC. The encoded protein is CASSLTVAGPYEQYF.

The rearrangement uses TRBV27 and TRBJ2-7, with 8 bases that match TRBD1. The CDR3 consists of 14 residues. V was pared by 6 bases and J by 3 bases, with 7 bases of the junction left unmatched. Per germline, CDR1 MNHEY and CDR2 SMNVEV (reference sequence). CDR3: CASSRTGLGYEQYF. CDR3 coding DNA: TGTGCCAGCAGCCGGACAGGGTTGGGCTACGAGCAGTACTTC.

The chain has TRBV11-2 and TRBJ2-5; 10 bases align to TRBD2. The CDR3 has 15 residues. V was pared by 3 bases and J by 5 bases, with 6 bases of the junction left unmatched. Germline V lookup: CDR1 SGHAT, CDR2 FQNNGV. The CDR3 sequence is CASSFLAGVGETQYF. The DNA for the CDR3 is TGTGCCAGCAGCTTCCTAGCGGGAGTGGGGGAGACCCAGTACTTC.

In its sample, this clone was seen a few times. V is TRBV11-2 and J is TRBJ1-2; 7 nucleotides match TRBD1. The germline V gene has CDR1 SGHAT and CDR2 FQNNGV. The J segment lost 6 bases and the V segment lost 4 bases, leaving 8 bases of the junction unmatched. The length of the CDR3 is 14 residues. This chain's CDR3 is CASSSNRGQDGYTF. The CDR3 DNA reads TGTGCCAGCAGCTCCAACAGGGGTCAGGATGGCTACACCTTC.

This clone came up a few times. The chain has TRBV20-1 and TRBJ1-1, with D unresolved. Germline V gene data show CDR1 as DFQATT and CDR2 as SNEGSKA (reference sequence). With 3 bases removed from V and 3 bases from J, the gap between germline ends came to 5 bases. The CDR3 sequence is 11 residues long. CDR3 nucleotide sequence: TGCAGTGCTAGTGAGGACACTGAAGCTTTCTTT. Protein: CSASEDTEAFF.

This sequence joins TRBV28 and TRBJ2-1, with 8 positions matching TRBD2. CDR1 MDHEN and CDR2 SYDVKM come from the germline V gene. The CDR3 is 14 residues long. V lost 6 bases, J lost 7 bases, and 8 bases stayed unmatched. The CDR3 reads CASSPGGRRNEQFF. The CDR3 nucleotides are TGTGCCAGCAGCCCGGGCGGGAGGAGGAATGAGCAGTTCTTC.

The chain links TRBV6-1 to TRBJ1-5; 8 nucleotides align to TRBD1. CDR3 size: 14 residues. Germline lookup yields CDR1 MNHNS and CDR2 SASEGT. Trimming cost V 6 bases and J 2 bases; bases outside gene matches: 3. CDR3 DNA sequence: TGTGCCAGCAGAAACAGGGGGGGCAATCAGCCCCAGCATTTT. This encodes CASRNRGGNQPQHF.

The chain couples TRBV10-3 to TRBJ2-5; D might be TRBD2 (6 bases). The V end was cut by 4 bases, the J end by 1 base, with 10 bases between. Per the germline V gene, CDR1 is ENHRY and CDR2 is SYGVKD. The CDR3 loop spans 14 amino acids. The CDR3 sequence: CAISVEGLQETQYF. The CDR3 region has the DNA TGTGCCATCAGTGTGGAGGGGCTCCAAGAGACCCAGTACTTC.

The chain has TRBV7-3 and TRBJ2-2; a possible D gene is TRBD1 (6 bases). The germline V and J ends were trimmed by 5 bases and 4 bases, with 17 bases remaining between them. Germline CDR1 is SGHTA and CDR2 is FQGTGA. The CDR3 has 16 amino acids. The CDR3 is CASSPEPGAGTGELFF. The CDR3 DNA follows: TGTGCCAGCAGCCCGGAACCAGGGGCGGGCACCGGGGAGCTGTTTTTT.

This clone was seen a handful of times. The chain employs TRBV18 and TRBJ2-5, with no clear D. Trimming removed 4 bases from V and 5 bases from J, with 17 bases in between. Germline V gene data show CDR1 as KGHSH and CDR2 as LQKENI. The CDR3 runs to 15 residues. DNA of the CDR3: TGTGCCAGCTCACTACCTGGGCCCTCTGGTGAGACCCAGTACTTC. It codes for CASSLPGPSGETQYF.